The 32 T cell receptor beta chains reported below all come from one sample, sequenced in a study of T cells in narcolepsy. Data came from immunoSEQ multiplex PCR; TCRdb stores just in-frame clones and leaves some out. This repertoire shows under 30,000 clones, around 78% found once; its top ten account for nearly 3.5%. Sequencing input: CD45RA- memory CD4+ T cells from PBMCs. The receptors were gathered from a human donor with narcolepsy.

CDR3 sequence reads: CASSTPGTGPNTEAFF. The CDR3 DNA follows: TGTGCCAGTAGTACCCCCGGGACAGGGCCGAACACTGAAGCTTTCTTT. The V and J genes are TRBV19 and TRBJ1-1, with 9 bases lining up with TRBD1. The germline CDR1 and CDR2 sequences are LNHDA and SQIVND (reference sequence). The CDR3 contains 16 residues. The V gene end was trimmed by 4 bases and the J gene end by 1 base; junction bases not matched to a gene: 7. Full variable domain (remainder filled in from reference TRBV19 and TRBJ1-1): DGGITQSPKYLFRKEGQNVTLSCEQNLNHDAMYWYRQDPGQGLRLIYYSQIVNDFQKGDIAEGYSVSREKKESFPLTVTSAQKNPTAFYLCASSTPGTGPNTEAFFGQGTRLTVV.

This clone was detected once. The gene calls are TRBV12-2 and TRBJ2-1; the table's D call, TRBD1, was not checked against the DNA. TRBV12-2 is given as a pseudogene. The CDR3 is made up of 10 amino acids. The CDR3 bases are TGTGCAAGTCGCCGTATTCGACAATTCTTC. This sequence encodes CASRRIRQFF.

This chain connects TRBV7-8 to TRBJ1-5; no clear D gene. V shed 1 base and J shed 1 base, with 2 bases lying between them. Looked up from germline, CDR1 is SGHVS and CDR2 is FQNEAQ. The CDR3 totals 13 residues. This CDR3 is CASSLVSNQPQHF. The CDR3 DNA is TGTGCCAGCAGCTTAGTCAGCAATCAGCCCCAGCATTTT. Supplemented by reference TRBV7-8 and TRBJ1-5, the full variable domain reads GAGVSQSPRYKVAKRGQDVALRCDPISGHVSLFWYQQALGQGPEFLTYFQNEAQLDKSGLPSDRFFAERPEGSVSTLKIQRTQQEDSAVYLCASSLVSNQPQHFGDGTRLSIL.

This chain uses TRBV15 with TRBJ2-1, with 8 nucleotides matching TRBD2. Germline CDR1 LNHNV, CDR2 YYDKDF (reference sequence). V gave up 3 bases and J gave up 6 bases; unmatched junction bases: 13. CDR3 length: 17 amino acids. CDR3 DNA: TGTGCCACCAGCAGTCCCAAAGGACGGGGGGGCCTCAATGAGCAGTTCTTC. Protein product: CATSSPKGRGGLNEQFF.

The chain recombines TRBV6-4 with TRBJ2-3; 12 bases align to TRBD2. Trimming cost V 5 bases and J 4 bases; bases outside gene matches: 4. Germline CDR1 MRHNA, CDR2 SNTAGT. The CDR3 has 15 residues. This CDR3 is CASSLTSGGSDTQYF. As DNA, the CDR3 is TGTGCCAGCAGTCTTACTAGCGGGGGGTCAGATACGCAGTATTTT.

V is TRBV5-5 and J is TRBJ2-3; 9 bases align to TRBD2. Germline assignment: CDR1 SGHKS and CDR2 YYEKEE (reference sequence). The CDR3 covers 15 residues. Trimming cost V 6 bases and J 1 base; bases outside gene matches: 6. CDR3 protein: CASKPSGVGTDTQYF. In nucleotides, the CDR3 is TGTGCCAGCAAACCTAGCGGGGTTGGCACAGATACGCAGTATTTT.

The chain carries TRBV25-1 and TRBJ2-5; TRBD2 aligns across 7 bases. Germline V CDR1 and CDR2: MGHDK, SYGVNS. The CDR3 is 14 residues long. The J segment lost 2 bases and the V segment lost 4 bases, leaving 4 bases of the junction unmatched. The CDR3 spells CASSALSGQETQYF. The CDR3 region has the DNA TGTGCCAGCAGTGCACTTAGCGGGCAAGAGACCCAGTACTTC. Full variable domain (rest looked up from reference TRBV25-1 and TRBJ2-5): EADIYQTPRYLVIGTGKKITLECSQTMGHDKMYWYQQDPGMELHLIHYSYGVNSTEKGDLSSESTVSRIRTEHFPLTLESARPSHTSQYLCASSALSGQETQYFGPGTRLLVL.

The chain has TRBV19 and TRBJ2-5, with D hard to call. Between the trimmed V and J ends, which lost 6 bases and 5 bases, there was a span of 10 bases. CDR1 is LNHDA and CDR2 is SQIVND in the germline V gene (reference sequence). The CDR3 spans 12 residues. CDR3 sequence (DNA): TGTGCCAGTAGCCCCCGAGCGGAGACCCAGTACTTC. Translating gives CASSPRAETQYF.

This clone was detected a few times. This sequence joins TRBV7-9 and TRBJ1-3; D gene ambiguous. The ends were cut back, 5 bases at V and 0 bases at J, with 8 bases in the middle. The CDR3 is 14 residues long. From germline, CDR1 is SEHNR and CDR2 FQNEAQ (reference sequence). CDR3 region: CASSTVNSGNTIYF. CDR3 sequence (DNA): TGTGCCAGCAGCACGGTCAACTCTGGAAACACCATATATTTT.

This clone has more than one count but fewer than ten. This chain uses TRBV19 with TRBJ2-2; D remains unclear. The length of the CDR3 is 18 residues. Germline V gene lookup returns CDR1 LNHDA and CDR2 SQIVND (reference sequence). Trimming shortened V by 0 bases and J by 2 bases, and 16 bases separated the two germline ends. The CDR3 DNA reads as TGTGCCAGTAGTATAGATCGAGTTTCCGGGCCCAACACCGGGGAGCTGTTTTTT. This translates into CASSIDRVSGPNTGELFF.

J is TRBJ1-4 and V is TRBV7-2; maybe TRBD1 (5 bases). CDR3 length equals 16 residues. Germline assignment: CDR1 SGHTA and CDR2 FQGNSA. Deletions cut 1 base from V and 7 bases from J, with 16 bases between. In DNA, the CDR3 is TGTGCCAGCAGCTTAGATTCCCCCAGGGCGGGTGAAAAACTGTTTTTT. Its translation: CASSLDSPRAGEKLFF.

The V call is TRBV2, the J call TRBJ2-2, with 10 bases aligning to TRBD2. V lost 6 bases and J lost 6; bases outside the gene matches: 7. Looked up from germline, CDR1 is SNHLY and CDR2 is FYNNEI. This CDR3 is 15 amino acids long. CDR3 sequence reads: CASSKSGGGSGELFF. The CDR3 bases are TGTGCCAGCAGCAAGAGCGGGGGGGGCTCCGGGGAGCTGTTTTTT.

The chain employs TRBV2 and TRBJ2-1; possible D gene TRBD1, 5 bases. The CDR3 runs 11 residues. Trimming cost V 7 bases and J 6 bases, with 7 bases left between them. Germline V gives CDR1 SNHLY, CDR2 FYNNEI. CDR3 loop: CASNRFNEQFF. CDR3 nucleotides: TGTGCCAGCAACAGGTTCAATGAGCAGTTCTTC.

The chain recombines TRBV9 with TRBJ2-5; D is possibly TRBD2 (6 bases). The germline V gene encodes CDR1 SGDLS and CDR2 YYNGEE. The germline V and J ends were trimmed by 0 bases and 4 bases, with 16 bases remaining between them. The CDR3 contains 16 residues. This CDR3 is CASSVAGGSVGETQYF. CDR3 in DNA: TGTGCCAGCAGCGTAGCTGGGGGGTCGGTGGGAGAGACCCAGTACTTC.

The J gene is TRBJ1-2, the V gene TRBV11-3; unclear D gene. The CDR3 runs 15 residues. With 4 bases removed from V and 8 bases from J, the gap between germline ends came to 20 bases. Germline CDR1 is SGHNT and CDR2 is YENEEA. The CDR3 is CASSSLSSFGGGYTF. In DNA, the CDR3 is TGTGCCAGCAGCTCCCTATCGTCGTTTGGCGGCGGCTACACCTTC.

The count of this clone is one. The chain uses TRBV10-1 and TRBJ2-1, with unresolved D. V was shortened by 4 bases and J by 9 bases, with 13 bases between the two germline ends. Looked up from germline, CDR1 is WNHNN and CDR2 is SYGVQD (reference sequence). The CDR3 has 13 amino acids. The CDR3 DNA is TGCGCCAGCAGTGGAGAATTTGTGGGTGAGCAGTTCTTC. Translation: CASSGEFVGEQFF.

V and J are TRBV7-9 and TRBJ1-6; 9 bases line up with TRBD1. After removal of 8 bases from V and 10 bases from J, the junction contained 6 bases not matched to a gene. The germline V gene encodes CDR1 SEHNR and CDR2 FQNEAQ (reference sequence). The CDR3 covers 13 residues. For the CDR3, the DNA is TGTGCCAGCGGCCACAGGGGGCCCTCACCCCTCCACTTT. Translated, it gives CASGHRGPSPLHF.

V and J are TRBV7-8 and TRBJ1-2, with 8 bases identical to TRBD1. This CDR3 comprises 17 residues. J gave up 3 bases and V 4 bases, and 13 bases lay outside the gene matches. Germline CDR1 is SGHVS and CDR2 is FQNEAQ. CDR3 sequence reads: CASSSLRGQGPYYGYTF. The DNA of the CDR3 is TGTGCCAGCAGCTCCCTACGCGGACAGGGTCCCTACTATGGCTACACCTTC.

This clone was counted only a few times. The chain links TRBV19 to TRBJ1-2, with D perhaps TRBD1 (5 bases). Per germline, CDR1 LNHDA and CDR2 SQIVND (reference sequence). The CDR3 sequence is 13 residues long. Between the trimmed V and J ends, which lost 6 bases and 2 bases, there was a span of 10 bases. The CDR3 reads CASSKGHNYGYTF. The CDR3 DNA reads TGTGCCAGTAGCAAGGGGCACAACTATGGCTACACCTTC. Using reference TRBV19 and TRBJ1-2 for the parts outside the CDR3, the full variable domain is DGGITQSPKYLFRKEGQNVTLSCEQNLNHDAMYWYRQDPGQGLRLIYYSQIVNDFQKGDIAEGYSVSREKKESFPLTVTSAQKNPTAFYLCASSKGHNYGYTFGSGTRLTVV.

Here the CDR3 reads CASSVPGMANTEAFF. The CDR3 DNA reads TGTGCCAGCAGCGTACCCGGGATGGCGAACACTGAAGCTTTCTTT. The rearrangement joins TRBV5-8 to TRBJ1-1; unclear D gene. The CDR3 consists of 15 residues. Germline CDR1 SGHTS, CDR2 YDEGEE. Trimming took off 4 bases at V and 1 base at J, with 14 bases between the two ends.

This clone appeared a few times. The chain employs TRBV6-7 and TRBJ2-5; TRBD2 is a possible D gene (6 bases). TRBV6-7 is an ORF, with its function uncertain. This CDR3 contains 13 residues. The V gene lost 6 bases and the J gene lost 5 bases, with 13 bases spanning the gap. For the CDR3, the DNA is TGTGCCAGCAGCCCCCAAGCGGGTGAGACCCAGTACTTC. Amino acid sequence: CASSPQAGETQYF.

This chain joins TRBV14 and TRBJ1-2; maybe TRBD1 (6 bases). Germline V gene data show CDR1 as SGHDN and CDR2 as FVKESK. This CDR3 region has 15 residues. V dropped 4 bases and J dropped 4 bases, with 16 bases sitting between them. The CDR3, as DNA: TGTGCCAGCAGCCGAAACAGGGATTTTACCTATGGCTACACCTTC. Amino acid sequence: CASSRNRDFTYGYTF.

This clone was observed a single time. This rearrangement joins TRBV15 to TRBJ2-3; 13 bases line up with TRBD2. After removal of 5 bases from V and 4 bases from J, the junction contained 6 bases not matched to a gene. Looked up from germline, CDR1 is LNHNV and CDR2 is YYDKDF (reference sequence). CDR3 length: 16 residues. The CDR3: CATSEGLAGEADTQYF. CDR3 DNA: TGTGCCACCAGCGAAGGACTAGCGGGGGAAGCAGATACGCAGTATTTT.

The CDR3 loop reads CASSLDDRGDTQYF. The DNA for the CDR3 is TGTGCCAGCAGCTTAGATGATCGGGGCGATACGCAGTATTTT. V usage is TRBV11-3 and J usage is TRBJ2-3; D tentatively reads TRBD1 or TRBD2 (5 bases each). V gave up 0 bases and J gave up 6 bases, with 10 bases separating them. Germline V lookup: CDR1 SGHNT, CDR2 YENEEA. This CDR3 is built from 14 residues.

The rearrangement links TRBV10-3 to TRBJ2-3; D is unresolved. This CDR3 has 12 amino acids. The V and J ends lost 10 bases and 0 bases respectively, with 8 bases between them. The germline V gene has CDR1 ENHRY and CDR2 SYGVKD. The CDR3 loop is CATMDSTDTQYF. CDR3 in DNA: TGTGCCACCATGGACAGCACAGATACGCAGTATTTT.

This CDR3 is CASSKVKSGTDTQYF. CDR3 nucleotides: TGTGCCAGCAGCAAAGTGAAGTCAGGCACAGATACGCAGTATTTT. This chain connects TRBV21-1 to TRBJ2-3; TRBD1, the table's D call, lacks a check against the DNA. TRBV21-1 constitutes a pseudogene. The CDR3 contains 15 residues.

This sequence joins TRBV2 and TRBJ1-3; D possibly corresponds to TRBD1 (5 bases). CDR3 length equals 15 residues. Germline CDR1 and CDR2: SNHLY and FYNNEI. V shed 6 bases and J shed 0 bases, with 12 bases lying between them. CDR3 sequence reads: CASSQGEVSGNTIYF. CDR3 in DNA: TGTGCCAGCAGCCAAGGGGAGGTCTCTGGAAACACCATATATTTT. Filled out from reference TRBV2 and TRBJ1-3, the complete variable domain reads EPEVTQTPSHQVTQMGQEVILRCVPISNHLYFYWYRQILGQKVEFLVSFYNNEISEKSEIFDDQFSVERPDGSNFTLKIRSTKLEDSAMYFCASSQGEVSGNTIYFGEGSWLTVV.

The genes are TRBV7-2 and TRBJ2-7; D is uncertain. The germline CDR1 and CDR2 sequences are SGHTA and FQGNSA. The CDR3 totals 13 residues. V lost 1 base and J 5 bases, leaving 9 bases between the germline ends. The CDR3 DNA follows: TGTGCCAGCAGCTTAGTTGCGGTCGACGAGCAGTACTTC. It is translated as CASSLVAVDEQYF.

A note on this clone: An end of the junction differs from the germline gene, which may be a read error. The chain couples TRBV5-1 to TRBJ2-3; tentatively, D is TRBD2 (6 bases). Germline assignment: CDR1 SGHRS and CDR2 YFSETQ. This CDR3 is 15 amino acids long. CDR3 protein: CASSPEITSTDTQYF. CDR3 bases: TGCGCCAGCAGTCCTGAGATTACTAGCACGGATACGCAGTATTTT.

The chain links TRBV10-3 to TRBJ2-3; 9 bases are a match to TRBD1. CDR1 ENHRY and CDR2 SYGVKD come from the germline V gene. J was trimmed by 4 bases and V by 6 bases; bases with no gene match: 8. The CDR3 runs to 15 residues. CDR3 region: CAIRPGQGIADTQYF. CDR3 nucleotides: TGTGCCATCAGACCGGGACAGGGAATCGCAGATACGCAGTATTTT.

The chain joins TRBV7-9 to TRBJ1-2; no clear D. This CDR3 comprises 13 residues. V shed 10 bases and J shed 5 bases, with 17 bases lying between them. In germline, CDR1 is SEHNR, CDR2 FQNEAQ (reference sequence). The CDR3 sequence is CAILPRGRYGYTF. As DNA, the CDR3 is TGTGCCATCCTCCCTCGAGGGAGGTATGGCTACACCTTC.

This clone is a singleton in its sample. The J gene is TRBJ2-1, the V gene TRBV11-2, with 16 bases aligning to TRBD2. V trimming: 2 bases; J trimming: 16 bases; junction bases outside the gene matches: 11. CDR1 and CDR2 from the germline V gene are SGHAT and FQNNGV. The CDR3 is made up of 16 amino acids. The CDR3 here is CASSLPGTSGGGDQFF. In DNA form, the CDR3 reads TGTGCCAGCAGCTTACCCGGGACTAGCGGGGGGGGAGATCAATTCTTC. Combining the CDR3 with reference TRBV11-2 and TRBJ2-1 gives the whole variable domain EAGVAQSPRYKIIEKRQSVAFWCNPISGHATLYWYQQILGQGPKLLIQFQNNGVVDDSQLPKDRFSAERLKGVDSTLKIQPAKLEDSAVYLCASSLPGTSGGGDQFFGPGTRLTVL.